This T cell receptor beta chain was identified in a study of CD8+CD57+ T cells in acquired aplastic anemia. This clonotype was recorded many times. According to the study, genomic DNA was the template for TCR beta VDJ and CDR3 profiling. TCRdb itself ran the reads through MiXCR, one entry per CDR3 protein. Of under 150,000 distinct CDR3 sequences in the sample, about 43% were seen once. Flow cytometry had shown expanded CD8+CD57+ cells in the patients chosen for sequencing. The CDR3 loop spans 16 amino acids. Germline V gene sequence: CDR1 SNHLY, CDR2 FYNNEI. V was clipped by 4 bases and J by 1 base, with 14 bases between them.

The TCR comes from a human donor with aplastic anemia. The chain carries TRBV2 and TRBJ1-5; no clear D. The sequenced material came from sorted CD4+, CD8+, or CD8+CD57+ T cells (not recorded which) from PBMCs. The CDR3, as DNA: TGTGCCAGCAGTGGGGAGGGTTGGGAAAGCAATCAGCCCCAGCATTTT. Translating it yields CASSGEGWESNQPQHF. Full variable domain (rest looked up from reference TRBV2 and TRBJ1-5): EPEVTQTPSHQVTQMGQEVILRCVPISNHLYFYWYRQILGQKVEFLVSFYNNEISEKSEIFDDQFSVERPDGSNFTLKIRSTKLEDSAMYFCASSGEGWESNQPQHFGDGTRLSIL.